This T cell receptor (beta chain) appears in the sequencing data of a study of shared clonotypes between healthy human individuals. Across the whole study: Each donor had three CD4 naive, three CD4 memory, two CD8 naive and one CD8 memory plate.

Overall study findings and caveats: Compared with clonotypes that all four donors shared, non-shared clonotypes had lower generation probabilities.

Each subset's genomic DNA was split evenly across several immunoSEQ plates. Assay: immunoSEQ multiplex PCR; the TCRdb copy retains only in-frame clones and omits some. The sample includes 2.3 million or so clones, approximately 95% of them seen just once. Germline loops: CDR1 MDHEN, CDR2 SYDVKM. The CDR3 loop spans 15 amino acids. V was trimmed by 1 base and J by 1 base, leaving 11 bases between them. The CD4+ fraction was divided into a CD45RA+ naive subset and a CD45RA-negative memory subset. Notes on this clone: Its target is unknown.

The chain joins TRBV28 to TRBJ2-7, with D maybe TRBD1 (5 bases). The TCR originated in a young man in good health. Some clones in this sample may be carry-over from other donors' samples. Sequenced: naive CD4+ T cells from PBMCs. Subset specified: CD45RA+ positively selected. The CDR3 protein is CASSLSGKRSYEQYF. The CDR3 DNA is TGTGCCAGCAGTTTATCAGGGAAAAGATCCTACGAGCAGTACTTC.